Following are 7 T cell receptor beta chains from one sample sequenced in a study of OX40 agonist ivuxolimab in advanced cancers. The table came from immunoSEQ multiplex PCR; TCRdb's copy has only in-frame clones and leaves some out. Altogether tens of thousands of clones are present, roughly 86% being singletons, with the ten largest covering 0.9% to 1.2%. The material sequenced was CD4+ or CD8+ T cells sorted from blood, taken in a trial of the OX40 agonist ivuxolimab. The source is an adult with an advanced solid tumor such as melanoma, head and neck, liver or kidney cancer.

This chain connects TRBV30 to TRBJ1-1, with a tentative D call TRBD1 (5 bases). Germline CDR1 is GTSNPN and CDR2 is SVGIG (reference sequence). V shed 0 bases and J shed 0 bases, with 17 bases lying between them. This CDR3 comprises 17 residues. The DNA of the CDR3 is TGTGCCTGGAGTGTATACATCGGGGGAACTGTGAACACTGAAGCTTTCTTT. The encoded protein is CAWSVYIGGTVNTEAFF.

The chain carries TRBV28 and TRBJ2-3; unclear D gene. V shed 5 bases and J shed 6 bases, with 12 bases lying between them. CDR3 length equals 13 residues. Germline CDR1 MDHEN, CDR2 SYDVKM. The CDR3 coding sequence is TGTGCCAGCAGTCTGATGATGGGCGATACGCAGTATTTT. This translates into CASSLMMGDTQYF.

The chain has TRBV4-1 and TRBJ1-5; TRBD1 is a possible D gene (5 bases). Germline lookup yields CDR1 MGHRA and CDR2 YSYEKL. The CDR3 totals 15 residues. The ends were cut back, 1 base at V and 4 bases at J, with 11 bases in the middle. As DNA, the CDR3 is TGCGCCAGCAGCCAAGGGGGGGTTCGGAATCAGCCCCAGCATTTT. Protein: CASSQGGVRNQPQHF.

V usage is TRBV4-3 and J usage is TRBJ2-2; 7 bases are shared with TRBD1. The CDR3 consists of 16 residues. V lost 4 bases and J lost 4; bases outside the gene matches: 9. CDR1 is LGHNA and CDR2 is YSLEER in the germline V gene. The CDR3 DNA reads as TGCGCCAGCAGCCTTAAAGACAGGGTGGGCACCGGGGAGCTGTTTTTT. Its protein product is CASSLKDRVGTGELFF.

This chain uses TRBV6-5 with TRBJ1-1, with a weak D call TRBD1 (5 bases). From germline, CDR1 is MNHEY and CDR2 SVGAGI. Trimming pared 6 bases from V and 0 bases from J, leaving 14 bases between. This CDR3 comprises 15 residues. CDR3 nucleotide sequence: TGTGCCAGCAGCCGGGACCGGCCCATGAACACTGAAGCTTTCTTT. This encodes CASSRDRPMNTEAFF.

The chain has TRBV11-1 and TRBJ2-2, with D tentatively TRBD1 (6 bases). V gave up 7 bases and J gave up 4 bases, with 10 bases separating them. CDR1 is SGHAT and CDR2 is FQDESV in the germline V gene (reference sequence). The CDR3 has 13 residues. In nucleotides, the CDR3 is TGTGCCAGCATACAGGGCGGCACCGGGGAGCTGTTTTTT. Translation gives CASIQGGTGELFF.

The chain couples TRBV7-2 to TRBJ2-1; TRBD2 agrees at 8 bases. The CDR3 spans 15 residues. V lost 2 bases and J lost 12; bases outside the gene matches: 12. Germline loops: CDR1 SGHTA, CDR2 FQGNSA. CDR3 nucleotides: TGTGCCAGCAGCTTACAAGCGGGAGCCTCGTTAGCGCAGTTCTTC. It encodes CASSLQAGASLAQFF. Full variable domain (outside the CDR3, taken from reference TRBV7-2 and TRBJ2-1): GAGVSQSPSNKVTEKGKDVELRCDPISGHTALYWYRQSLGQGLEFLIYFQGNSAPDKSGLPSDRFSAERTGGSVSTLTIQRTQQEDSAVYLCASSLQAGASLAQFFGPGTRLTVL.